This TCR beta chain was captured in a study of blood T cells in healthy people across ages. Study-level background: Capture via template switching afforded approximately one barcoded beta molecule per two T cells.

Each sample gave at least 6 million isolated PBMCs. The length of the CDR3 is 15 residues. Looked up from germline, CDR1 is SGDLS and CDR2 is YYNGEE. It was with a sample-barcoded 5' primer and a J-beta primer mix that a second PCR of about 6 to 12 cycles was run. Each CDR3 protein gets one entry after TCRdb re-called the 5' RACE reads with MiXCR. The profile shows hundreds of thousands of distinct CDR3 sequences, approximately 30% of them singletons. Input material: blood. This TCR was recovered from a woman of 80 years or more in good health. The gene calls are TRBV9 and TRBJ2-1; 11 nucleotides align to TRBD1. The DNA end is more similar to TRBJ2-7, so the J call may be wrong. CDR3 sequence: CASSAAGTGGNEQYF. The CDR3 DNA is TGTGCCAGCAGCGCAGCCGGGACAGGGGGGAATGAGCAGTACTTC.